The source of this TCR beta chain is a study of patients and donors after allogeneic stem cell transplantation. From the RT-PCR reads, TCRdb called clonotypes with MiXCR, one entry per CDR3 protein. The data show about 400,000 distinct CDR3 sequences, 16% seen once. This clonotype was counted only a few times. Trimming stripped 0 bases from V and 1 base from J, with 7 bases between. CDR3 length equals 14 residues. Germline V gene sequence: CDR1 LGHNA, CDR2 YSLEER. J is TRBJ2-7 and V is TRBV4-3; D not certain. The sequence was collected from a human donor who was either an allogeneic HSCT recipient or a stem cell or donor lymphocyte infusion donor (not recorded which). It is not recorded whose cells these are; they may come from a transplant donor. Sequencing input: blood, either unsorted or a sorted T cell fraction (not recorded which). CDR3 loop: CASSQDRASYEQYF. The CDR3 region has the DNA TGCGCCAGCAGCCAAGATCGGGCATCCTACGAGCAGTACTTC.